This is a list of T cell receptor beta chains from one sample in a study of CD8 T cells in Susac syndrome. TCRdb analysed the immunoSEQ multiplex PCR reads with MiXCR anew, one entry per CDR3 protein. The sample lists 150,000 to 200,000 distinct CDR3 sequences, about 94% occurring once. Sequenced sample: CD4+ T cells from PBMCs. Every receptor here comes from a human donor with Susac syndrome. CDR3s include the opening cysteine and the closing phenylalanine or tryptophan. The D gene is left open where the match is weak. Clone size is not always given. Where it is, it says once, few, many or a class for expanded clones.

V	D	size	J	CDR3	DNA
TRBV6-4	NA	NA	TRBJ2-1	CASSDWAGSTEQFF	TGTGCCAGCAGTGACTGGGCGGGAAGCACGGAGCAGTTCTTC
TRBV2	NA	NA	TRBJ2-2	CASSLSGHLNTGELFF	TGTGCCAGCAGTCTTTCGGGACATTTGAACACCGGGGAGCTGTTTTTT
TRBV20-1	TRBD1	NA	TRBJ2-5	CSAGTGRGETQYF	TGCAGTGCCGGGACAGGTCGCGGAGAGACCCAGTACTTC
TRBV29-1	TRBD1	NA	TRBJ2-7	CSVAGTGNGEQYF	TGCAGCGTGGCCGGGACAGGGAATGGCGAGCAGTACTTC
TRBV19	NA	NA	TRBJ1-4	CASNFGSTNEKLFF	TGTGCCAGTAACTTCGGTTCGACTAATGAAAAACTGTTTTTT
TRBV7-9	NA	NA	TRBJ1-1	CASSSSRGNSEAFF	TGTGCCAGCAGTTCGAGCCGAGGGAACTCTGAAGCTTTCTTT
TRBV6-2/TRBV6-3	NA	NA	TRBJ2-5	CASSYSIVPGRFQETQYF	TGTGCCAGCAGTTACTCTATAGTCCCTGGGCGGTTCCAAGAGACCCAGTACTTC
TRBV30	NA	NA	TRBJ2-5	CAWSRGETQYF	TGTGCCTGGAGCCGTGGGGAGACCCAGTACTTC
TRBV9	NA	NA	TRBJ2-7	CASSVSWLEGGEQYF	TGTGCCAGCAGCGTATCATGGCTCGAGGGTGGCGAGCAGTACTTC
TRBV15	NA	NA	TRBJ2-5	CATSRDRALQETQYF	TGTGCCACCAGCAGAGATAGGGCACTTCAAGAGACCCAGTACTTC
TRBV7-3	NA	NA	TRBJ2-1	CASSLRGPQFF	TGTGCCAGCAGCTTGCGGGGGCCCCAGTTCTTC
TRBV20-1	NA	NA	TRBJ2-5	CSARVEETQYF	TGCAGTGCTAGAGTCGAAGAGACCCAGTACTTC
TRBV6-5	TRBD1	NA	TRBJ2-3	CASSEDRLDDTQYF	TGTGCCAGCAGCGAGGACAGGTTAGACGACACGCAGTATTTT
TRBV30	NA	NA	TRBJ1-3	CAWSVAGARANTIYF	TGTGCCTGGAGTGTTGCCGGGGCGCGTGCGAACACCATATATTTT
TRBV27	TRBD1	NA	TRBJ2-5	CASSPDRGPVGTQYF	TGTGCCAGCAGTCCTGACAGGGGCCCCGTTGGGACCCAGTACTTC
TRBV7-8	NA	NA	TRBJ2-7	CASSSGVYEQYF	TGTGCCAGCAGCTCGGGAGTCTACGAGCAGTACTTC
TRBV4-1	NA	NA	TRBJ1-2	CASSQDPTATYGYTF	TGCGCCAGCAGCCAAGATCCGACAGCGACCTATGGCTACACCTTC
TRBV12-3/TRBV12-4	NA	NA	TRBJ1-4	CASSRSGGTTEKLFF	TGTGCCAGCAGTCGCTCCGGGGGTACAACTGAAAAACTGTTTTTT
TRBV18	NA	NA	TRBJ1-4	CASSPQQGREKLFF	TGTGCCAGCTCACCACAACAGGGTCGGGAAAAACTGTTTTTT
TRBV4-3	NA	once	TRBJ2-5	CASSQDGGFSRETQYF	TGCGCCAGCAGCCAAGATGGGGGGTTTAGTCGAGAGACCCAGTACTTC
TRBV18	NA	NA	TRBJ2-7	CASSQGHGNEQYF	TGTGCCAGCTCGCAGGGTCATGGGAACGAGCAGTACTTC
TRBV12-3/TRBV12-4	NA	NA	TRBJ2-3	CAVPPAQWGDTQYF	TGTGCGGTGCCCCCCGCCCAATGGGGAGATACGCAGTATTTT
TRBV7-3	NA	NA	TRBJ2-3	CASSTMRGDTQYF	TGTGCCAGCAGCACCATGAGGGGAGATACGCAGTATTTT
TRBV18	TRBD2	NA	TRBJ2-5	CASSLGLAGEGETQYF	TGTGCCAGCTCGCTCGGACTAGCGGGGGAAGGAGAGACCCAGTACTTC
TRBV24-1	NA	NA	TRBJ2-7	CATSANSPPYEQYF	TGTGCCACCAGTGCCAACAGCCCTCCCTACGAGCAGTACTTC